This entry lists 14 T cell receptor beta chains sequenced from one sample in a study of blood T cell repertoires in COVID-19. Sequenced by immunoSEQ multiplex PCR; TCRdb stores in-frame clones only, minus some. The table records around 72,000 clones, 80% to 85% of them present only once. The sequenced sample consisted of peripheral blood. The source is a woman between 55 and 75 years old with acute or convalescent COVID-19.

Here the CDR3 reads CASSLQAQQFF. In DNA, the CDR3 is TGTGCCAGCAGCCTGCAAGCGCAGCAGTTCTTC. The rearrangement uses TRBV2 and TRBJ2-1; D unclear. Trimming left V 6 bases short and J 11 bases short, with 11 bases between. Germline-derived CDR1 and CDR2 are SNHLY and FYNNEI. The CDR3 has 11 amino acids.

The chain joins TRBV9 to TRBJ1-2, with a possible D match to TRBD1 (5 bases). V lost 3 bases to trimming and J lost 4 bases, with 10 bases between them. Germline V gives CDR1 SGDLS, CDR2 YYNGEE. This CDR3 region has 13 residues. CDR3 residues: CASSAGDSYGYTF. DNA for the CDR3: TGTGCCAGCAGCGCCGGAGACAGCTATGGCTACACCTTC.

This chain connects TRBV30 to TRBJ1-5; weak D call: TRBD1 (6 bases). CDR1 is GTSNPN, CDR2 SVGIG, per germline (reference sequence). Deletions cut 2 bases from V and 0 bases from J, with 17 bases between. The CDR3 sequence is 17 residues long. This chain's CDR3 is CAWSRGTGTPSNQPQHF. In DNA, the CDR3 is TGTGCCTGGAGTAGGGGGACCGGGACACCTAGCAATCAGCCCCAGCATTTT.

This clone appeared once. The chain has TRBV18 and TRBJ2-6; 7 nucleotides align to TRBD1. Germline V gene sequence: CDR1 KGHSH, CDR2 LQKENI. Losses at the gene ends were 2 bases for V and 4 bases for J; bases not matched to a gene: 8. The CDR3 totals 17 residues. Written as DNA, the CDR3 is TGTGCCAGCTCACCAGGATCGACAGGGACCGGGGCCAACGTCCTGACTTTC. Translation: CASSPGSTGTGANVLTF. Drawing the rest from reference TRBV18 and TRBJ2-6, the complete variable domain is NAGVMQNPRHLVRRRGQEARLRCSPMKGHSHVYWYRQLPEEGLKFMVYLQKENIIDESGMPKERFSAEFPKEGPSILRIQQVVRGDSAAYFCASSPGSTGTGANVLTFGAGSRLTVL.

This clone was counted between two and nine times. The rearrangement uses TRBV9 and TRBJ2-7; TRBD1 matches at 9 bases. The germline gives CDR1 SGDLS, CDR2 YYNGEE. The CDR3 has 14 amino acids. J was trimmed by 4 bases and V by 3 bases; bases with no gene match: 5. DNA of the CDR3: TGTGCCAGCAGCGCCCGGGACAGGGAGTACGAGCAGTACTTC. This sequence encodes CASSARDREYEQYF.

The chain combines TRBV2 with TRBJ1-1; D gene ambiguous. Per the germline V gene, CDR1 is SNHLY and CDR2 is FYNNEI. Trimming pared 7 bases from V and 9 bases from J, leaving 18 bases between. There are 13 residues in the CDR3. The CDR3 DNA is TGTGCCAGCACCGACCTCGGTTGGGAGAAAGCTTTCTTT. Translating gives CASTDLGWEKAFF.

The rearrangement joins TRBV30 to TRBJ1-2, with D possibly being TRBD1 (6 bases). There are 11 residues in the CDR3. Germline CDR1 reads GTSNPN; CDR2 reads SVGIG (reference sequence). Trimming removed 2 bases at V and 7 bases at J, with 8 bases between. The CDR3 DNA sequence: TGTGCCTGGAGTTCAGGGGCTGGCTACACCTTC. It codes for CAWSSGAGYTF.

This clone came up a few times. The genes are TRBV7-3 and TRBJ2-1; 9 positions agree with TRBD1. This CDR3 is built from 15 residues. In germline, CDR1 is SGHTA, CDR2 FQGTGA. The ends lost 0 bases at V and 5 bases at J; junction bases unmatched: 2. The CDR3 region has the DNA TGTGCCAGCAGCTTAACCGGACAGGGGCACAATGAGCAGTTCTTC. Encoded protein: CASSLTGQGHNEQFF.

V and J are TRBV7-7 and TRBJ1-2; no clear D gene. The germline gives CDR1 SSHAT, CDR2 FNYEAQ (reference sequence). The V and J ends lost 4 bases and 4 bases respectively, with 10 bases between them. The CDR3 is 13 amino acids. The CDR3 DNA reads TGTGCCAGCAGCTGGAGGGCGCCCTATGGCTACACCTTC. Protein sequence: CASSWRAPYGYTF. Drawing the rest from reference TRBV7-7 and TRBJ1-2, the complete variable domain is GAGVSQSPRYKVTKRGQDVTLRCDPISSHATLYWYQQALGQGPEFLTYFNYEAQPDKSGLPSDRFSAERPEGSISTLTIQRTEQRDSAMYRCASSWRAPYGYTFGSGTRLTVV.

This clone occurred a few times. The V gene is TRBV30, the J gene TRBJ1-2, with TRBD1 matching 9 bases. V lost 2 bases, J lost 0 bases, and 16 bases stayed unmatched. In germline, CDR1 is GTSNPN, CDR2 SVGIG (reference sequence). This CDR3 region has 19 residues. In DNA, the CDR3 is TGTGCCTGGAGTCCGCTTTCACTGACAGGGGGAACTGCTAACTATGGCTACACCTTC. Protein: CAWSPLSLTGGTANYGYTF.

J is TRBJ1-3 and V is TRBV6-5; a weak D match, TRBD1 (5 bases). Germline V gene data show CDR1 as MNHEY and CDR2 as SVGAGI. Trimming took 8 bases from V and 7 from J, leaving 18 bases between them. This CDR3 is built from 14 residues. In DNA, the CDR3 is TGTGCCAGCGTTTCAGGGACTTGGGTCAACACCATATATTTT. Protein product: CASVSGTWVNTIYF.

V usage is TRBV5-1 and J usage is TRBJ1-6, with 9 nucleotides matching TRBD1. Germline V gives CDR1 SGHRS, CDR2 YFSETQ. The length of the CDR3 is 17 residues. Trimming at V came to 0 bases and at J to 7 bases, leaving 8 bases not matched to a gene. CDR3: CASSLGGTGMANSPLHF. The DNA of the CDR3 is TGCGCCAGCAGCTTGGGGGGGACAGGGATGGCGAATTCACCCCTCCACTTT.

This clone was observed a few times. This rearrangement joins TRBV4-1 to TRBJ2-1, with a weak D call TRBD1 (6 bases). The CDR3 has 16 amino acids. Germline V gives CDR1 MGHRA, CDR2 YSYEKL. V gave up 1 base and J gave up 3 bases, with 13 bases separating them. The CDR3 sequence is CASSQGQVTYYNEQFF. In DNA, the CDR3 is TGCGCCAGCAGCCAAGGACAGGTGACATACTACAATGAGCAGTTCTTC.

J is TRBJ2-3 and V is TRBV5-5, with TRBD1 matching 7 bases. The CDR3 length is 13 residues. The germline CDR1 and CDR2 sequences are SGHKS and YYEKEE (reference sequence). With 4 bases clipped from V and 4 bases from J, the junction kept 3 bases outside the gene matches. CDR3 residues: CASSPTGADTQYF. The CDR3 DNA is TGTGCCAGCAGCCCCACAGGGGCAGATACGCAGTATTTT.